The clone carrying this T cell receptor (beta chain) was detected only once. These data belong to a study of blood T cell repertoires in COVID-19. Looking at the study overall: PBMCs, B-cell-depleted T cells, or T cells were the source of the cDNA or gDNA that made up the material.

The CDR3 loop spans 16 amino acids. Germline lookup yields CDR1 LNHDA and CDR2 SQIVND (reference sequence). The J segment lost 5 bases and the V segment lost 3 bases, leaving 11 bases of the junction unmatched. Methods used by the authors: Amplifying reference gene primers gave estimates of nucleated cell counts. Data came from immunoSEQ multiplex PCR; TCRdb stores just in-frame clones and leaves some out. V and J calls and clone size are those listed in that table; D and trimming were worked out from the DNA. The repertoire includes about 300,000 clones, roughly 80% of them detected once, and more than 1.2% sits in the top ten. During active infection, Seattle patients enrolled and were then monitored through disease.

This chain connects TRBV19 to TRBJ2-5; TRBD2 agrees at 8 bases. What was sequenced was peripheral blood. This clonotype originated in a human donor with COVID-19, enrolled during active disease. The donor label of this sample is uncertain. The CDR3 spells CASSMAGGRLGETQYF. Here the CDR3 DNA reads TGTGCCAGTAGTATGGCGGGGGGCAGGCTAGGGGAGACCCAGTACTTC.